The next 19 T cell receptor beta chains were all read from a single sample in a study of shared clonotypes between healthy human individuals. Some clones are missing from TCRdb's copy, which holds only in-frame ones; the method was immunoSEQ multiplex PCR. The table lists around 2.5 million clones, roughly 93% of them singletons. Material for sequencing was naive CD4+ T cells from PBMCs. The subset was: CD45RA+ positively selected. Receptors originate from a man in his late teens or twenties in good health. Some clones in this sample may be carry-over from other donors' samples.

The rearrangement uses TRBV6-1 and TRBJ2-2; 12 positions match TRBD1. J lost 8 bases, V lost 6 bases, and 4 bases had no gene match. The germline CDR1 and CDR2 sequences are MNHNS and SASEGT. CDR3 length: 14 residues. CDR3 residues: CASSRDRGPGELFF. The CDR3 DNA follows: TGTGCCAGCAGCCGGGACAGGGGGCCGGGGGAGCTGTTTTTT.

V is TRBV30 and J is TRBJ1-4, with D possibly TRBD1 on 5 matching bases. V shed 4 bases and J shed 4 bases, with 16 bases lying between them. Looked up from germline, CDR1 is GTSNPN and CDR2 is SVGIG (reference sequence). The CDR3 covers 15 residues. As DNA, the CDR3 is TGTGCCTGGAACCTTGGGGGGGGGAGTAATGAAAAACTGTTTTTT. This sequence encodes CAWNLGGGSNEKLFF.

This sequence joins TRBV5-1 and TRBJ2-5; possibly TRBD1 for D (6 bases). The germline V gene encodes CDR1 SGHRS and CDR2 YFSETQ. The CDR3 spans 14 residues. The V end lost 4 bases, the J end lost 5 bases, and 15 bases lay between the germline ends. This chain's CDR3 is CASSDRSGVETQYF. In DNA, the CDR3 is TGCGCCAGCAGCGACAGGAGTGGTGTTGAGACCCAGTACTTC.

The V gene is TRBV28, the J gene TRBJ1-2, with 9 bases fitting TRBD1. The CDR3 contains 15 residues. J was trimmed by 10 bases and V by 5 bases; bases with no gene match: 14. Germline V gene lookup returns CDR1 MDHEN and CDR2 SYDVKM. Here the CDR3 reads CASSAVSGTGWNYTF. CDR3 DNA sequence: TGTGCCAGCAGTGCCGTCTCCGGGACAGGGTGGAACTACACCTTC.

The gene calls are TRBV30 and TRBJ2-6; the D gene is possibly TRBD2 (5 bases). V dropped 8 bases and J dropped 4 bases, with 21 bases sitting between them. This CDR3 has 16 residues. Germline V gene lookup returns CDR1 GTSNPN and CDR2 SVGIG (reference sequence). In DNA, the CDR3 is TGTGCCCGCGGGCCCAATTCTCGGGTCGGGGCCAACGTCCTGACTTTC. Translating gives CARGPNSRVGANVLTF.

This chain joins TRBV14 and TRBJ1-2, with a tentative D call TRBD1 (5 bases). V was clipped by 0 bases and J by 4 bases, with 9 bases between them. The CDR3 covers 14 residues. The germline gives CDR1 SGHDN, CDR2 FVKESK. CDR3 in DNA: TGTGCCAGCAGCCAAGATCGGACATCCTATGGCTACACCTTC. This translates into CASSQDRTSYGYTF.

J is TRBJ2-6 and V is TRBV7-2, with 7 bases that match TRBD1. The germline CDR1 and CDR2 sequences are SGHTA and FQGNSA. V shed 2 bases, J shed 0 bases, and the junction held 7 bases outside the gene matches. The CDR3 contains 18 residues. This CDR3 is CASSLTGAYYSGANVLTF. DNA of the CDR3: TGTGCCAGCAGCTTAACAGGGGCGTACTACTCTGGGGCCAACGTCCTGACTTTC.

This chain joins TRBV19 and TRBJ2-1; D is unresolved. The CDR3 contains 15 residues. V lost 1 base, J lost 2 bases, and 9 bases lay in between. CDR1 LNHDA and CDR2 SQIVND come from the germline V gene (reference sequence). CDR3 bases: TGTGCCAGTAGTATAGGGCTAGTCCCCTACAATGAGCAGTTCTTC. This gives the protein CASSIGLVPYNEQFF. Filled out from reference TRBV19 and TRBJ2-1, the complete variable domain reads DGGITQSPKYLFRKEGQNVTLSCEQNLNHDAMYWYRQDPGQGLRLIYYSQIVNDFQKGDIAEGYSVSREKKESFPLTVTSAQKNPTAFYLCASSIGLVPYNEQFFGPGTRLTVL.

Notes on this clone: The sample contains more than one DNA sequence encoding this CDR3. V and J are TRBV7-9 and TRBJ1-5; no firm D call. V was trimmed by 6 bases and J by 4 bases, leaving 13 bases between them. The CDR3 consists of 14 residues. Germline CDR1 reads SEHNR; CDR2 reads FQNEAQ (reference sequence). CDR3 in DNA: TGTGCCAGCAGTCCGTTGATGGGAAATCAGCCCCAGCATTTT. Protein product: CASSPLMGNQPQHF. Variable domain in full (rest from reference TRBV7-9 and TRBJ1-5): DTGVSQNPRHKITKRGQNVTFRCDPISEHNRLYWYRQTLGQGPEFLTYFQNEAQLEKSRLLSDRFSAERPKGSFSTLEIQRTEQGDSAMYLCASSPLMGNQPQHFGDGTRLSIL.

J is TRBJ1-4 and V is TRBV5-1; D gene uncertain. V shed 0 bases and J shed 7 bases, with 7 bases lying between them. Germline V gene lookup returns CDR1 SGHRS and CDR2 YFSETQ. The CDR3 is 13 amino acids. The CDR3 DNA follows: TGCGCCAGCAGCTTGGAGGGCGCTGAAAAACTGTTTTTT. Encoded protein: CASSLEGAEKLFF.

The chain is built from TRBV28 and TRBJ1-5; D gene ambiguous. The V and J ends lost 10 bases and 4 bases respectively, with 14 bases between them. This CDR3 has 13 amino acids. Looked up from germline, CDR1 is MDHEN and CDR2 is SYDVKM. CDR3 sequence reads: CATARKRNQPQHF. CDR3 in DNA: TGTGCCACCGCGAGAAAAAGGAATCAGCCCCAGCATTTT.

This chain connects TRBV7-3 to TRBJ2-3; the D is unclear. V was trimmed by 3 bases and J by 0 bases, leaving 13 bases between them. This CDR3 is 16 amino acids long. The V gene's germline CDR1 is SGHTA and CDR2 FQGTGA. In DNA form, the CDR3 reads TGTGCCAGCAGCTTTGGATTATCCCGTAGCACAGATACGCAGTATTTT. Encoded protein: CASSFGLSRSTDTQYF.

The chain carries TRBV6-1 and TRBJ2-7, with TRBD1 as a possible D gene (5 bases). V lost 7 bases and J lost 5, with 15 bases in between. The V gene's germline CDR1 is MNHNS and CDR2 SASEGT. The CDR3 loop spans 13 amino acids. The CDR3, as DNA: TGTGCCAGCAAGTATAGGGGTTTCAACGAGCAGTACTTC. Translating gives CASKYRGFNEQYF.

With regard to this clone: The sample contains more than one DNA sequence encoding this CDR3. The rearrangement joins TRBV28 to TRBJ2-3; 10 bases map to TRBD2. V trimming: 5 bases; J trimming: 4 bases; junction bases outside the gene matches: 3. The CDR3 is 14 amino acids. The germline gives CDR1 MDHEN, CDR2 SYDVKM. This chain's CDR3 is CASSLLAGADTQYF. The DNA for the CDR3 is TGTGCCAGCAGTCTCCTAGCGGGAGCAGATACGCAGTATTTT. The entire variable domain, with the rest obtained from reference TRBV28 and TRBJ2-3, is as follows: DVKVTQSSRYLVKRTGEKVFLECVQDMDHENMFWYRQDPGLGLRLIYFSYDVKMKEKGDIPEGYSVSREKKERFSLILESASTNQTSMYLCASSLLAGADTQYFGPGTRLTVL.

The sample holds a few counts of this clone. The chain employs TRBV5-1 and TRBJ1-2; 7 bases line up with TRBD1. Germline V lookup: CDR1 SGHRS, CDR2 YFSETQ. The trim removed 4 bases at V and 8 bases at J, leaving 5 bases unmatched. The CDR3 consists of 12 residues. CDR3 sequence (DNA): TGCGCCAGCAGCAACCCAGGGGGAGGCTACACCTTC. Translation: CASSNPGGGYTF.

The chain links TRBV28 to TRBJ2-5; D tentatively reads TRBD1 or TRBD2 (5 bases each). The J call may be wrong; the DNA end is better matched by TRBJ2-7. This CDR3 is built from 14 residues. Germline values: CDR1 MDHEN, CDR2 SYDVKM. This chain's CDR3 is CASSYRQGPYEQYF. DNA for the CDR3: TGTGCCAGCAGTTATAGGCAGGGACCCTACGAGCAGTACTTC.

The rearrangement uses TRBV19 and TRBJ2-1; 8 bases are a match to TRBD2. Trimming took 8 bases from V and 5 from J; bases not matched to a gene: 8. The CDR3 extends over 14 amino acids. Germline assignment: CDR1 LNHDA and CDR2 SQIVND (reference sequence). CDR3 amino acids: CASRGGELNNEQFF. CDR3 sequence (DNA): TGTGCCAGTCGGGGGGGGGAACTGAACAATGAGCAGTTCTTC.

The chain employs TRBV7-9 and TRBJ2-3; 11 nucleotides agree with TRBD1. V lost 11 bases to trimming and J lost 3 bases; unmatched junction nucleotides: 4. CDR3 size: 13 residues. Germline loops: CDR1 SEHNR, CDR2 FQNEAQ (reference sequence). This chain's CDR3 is CAGTGGSTDTQYF. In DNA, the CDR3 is TGTGCCGGGACAGGGGGGAGTACAGATACGCAGTATTTT.

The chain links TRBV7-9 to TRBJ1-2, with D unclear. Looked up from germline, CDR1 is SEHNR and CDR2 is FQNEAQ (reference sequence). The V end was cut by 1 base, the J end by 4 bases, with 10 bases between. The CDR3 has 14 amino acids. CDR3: CASSLVWGSYGYTF. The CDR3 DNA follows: TGTGCCAGCAGCTTAGTTTGGGGAAGCTATGGCTACACCTTC.